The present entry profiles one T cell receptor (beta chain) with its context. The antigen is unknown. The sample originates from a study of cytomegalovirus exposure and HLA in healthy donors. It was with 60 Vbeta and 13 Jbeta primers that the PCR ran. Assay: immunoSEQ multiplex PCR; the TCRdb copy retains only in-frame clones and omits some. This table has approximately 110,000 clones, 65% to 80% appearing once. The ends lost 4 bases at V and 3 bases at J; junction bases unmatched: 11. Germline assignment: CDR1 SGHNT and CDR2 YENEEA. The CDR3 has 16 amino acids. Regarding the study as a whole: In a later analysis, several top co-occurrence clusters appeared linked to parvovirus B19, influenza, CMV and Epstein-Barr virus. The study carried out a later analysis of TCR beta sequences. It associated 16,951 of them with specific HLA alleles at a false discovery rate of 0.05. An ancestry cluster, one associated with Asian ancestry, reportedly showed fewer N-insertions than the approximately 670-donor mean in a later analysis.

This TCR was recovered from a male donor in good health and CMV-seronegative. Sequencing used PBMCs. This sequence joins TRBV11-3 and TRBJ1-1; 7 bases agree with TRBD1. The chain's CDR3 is CASSSLQGELDTEAFF. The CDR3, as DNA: TGTGCCAGCAGCTCCCTCCAGGGGGAATTGGACACTGAAGCTTTCTTT.